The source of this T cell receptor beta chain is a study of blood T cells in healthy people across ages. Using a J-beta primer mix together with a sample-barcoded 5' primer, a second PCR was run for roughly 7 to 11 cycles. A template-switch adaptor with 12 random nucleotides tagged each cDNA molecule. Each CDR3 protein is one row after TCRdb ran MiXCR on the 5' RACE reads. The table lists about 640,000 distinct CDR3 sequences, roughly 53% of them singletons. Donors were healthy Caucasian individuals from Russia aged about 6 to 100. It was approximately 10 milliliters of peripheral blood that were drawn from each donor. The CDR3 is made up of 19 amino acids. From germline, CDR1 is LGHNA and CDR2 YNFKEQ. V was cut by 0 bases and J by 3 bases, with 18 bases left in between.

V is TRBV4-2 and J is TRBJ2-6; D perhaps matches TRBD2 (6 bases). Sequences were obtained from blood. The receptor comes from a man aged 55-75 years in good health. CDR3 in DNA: TGTGCCAGCAGCCAAGAAGTAAAAAGGCGGAGGGGTGGGGCCAACGTCCTGACTTTC. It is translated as CASSQEVKRRRGGANVLTF.